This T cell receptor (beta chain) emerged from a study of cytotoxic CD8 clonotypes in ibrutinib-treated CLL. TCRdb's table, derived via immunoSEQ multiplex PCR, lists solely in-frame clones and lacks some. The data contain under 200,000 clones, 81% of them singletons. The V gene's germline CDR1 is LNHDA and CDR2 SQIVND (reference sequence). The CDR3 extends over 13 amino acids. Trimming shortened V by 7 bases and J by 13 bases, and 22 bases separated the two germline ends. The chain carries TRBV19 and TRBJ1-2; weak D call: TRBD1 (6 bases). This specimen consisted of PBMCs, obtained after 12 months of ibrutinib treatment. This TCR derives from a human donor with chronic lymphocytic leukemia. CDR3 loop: CASKIPGEARSTF. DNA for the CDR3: TGTGCCAGTAAAATCCCAGGGGAGGCAAGGAGCACCTTC.